The 29 T cell receptor beta chains presented below share a single source sample, sequenced in a study of blood T cell repertoires in COVID-19 (dated by TCRdb to the early 2020s). The library was built by means of the immunoSEQ multiplex PCR assay. The table comes from immuneACCESS by way of TCRdb, which keeps in-frame sequences with V and J called. Part of the clones is missing from these tables; in studies checked, under half for an unresolved V gene and the rest for unknown reasons. This sample comprises about 330,000 clones, about 87% of them detected only once. Of the sample, less than 6.5% is held by the ten largest clones. The sequenced sample consisted of PBMCs or T cells enriched from blood (not recorded which). The receptor source for this set is a young man who had recovered from COVID-19.

V gene TRBV27 combines with J gene TRBJ2-1, with 11 bases lining up with TRBD1. Germline-derived CDR1 and CDR2 are MNHEY and SMNVEV (reference sequence). J was trimmed by 9 bases and V by 4 bases; bases with no gene match: 8. This CDR3 is 15 amino acids long. The CDR3 here is CASSYTDRGRTEQFF. The DNA of the CDR3 is TGTGCCAGCAGTTACACGGACAGGGGGCGTACTGAGCAGTTCTTC.

The V call is TRBV4-1, the J call TRBJ2-7, with TRBD2 as a possible D gene (5 bases). The V gene lost 2 bases and the J gene lost 3 bases, with 17 bases spanning the gap. Germline V gene data show CDR1 as MGHRA and CDR2 as YSYEKL. The CDR3 covers 16 residues. This chain's CDR3 is CASSQRDLSGYYEQYF. The CDR3 DNA follows: TGCGCCAGCAGCCAAAGAGATCTTTCGGGGTACTACGAGCAGTACTTC.

The gene calls are TRBV7-9 and TRBJ2-7; possibly TRBD2 for D (5 bases). The CDR3 is made up of 15 amino acids. The V and J ends lost 5 bases and 2 bases respectively, with 16 bases between them. Germline V gene data show CDR1 as SEHNR and CDR2 as FQNEAQ (reference sequence). The CDR3 loop reads CASSLAVAAAYEQYF. The CDR3 DNA sequence: TGTGCCAGCAGCCTCGCCGTTGCAGCGGCCTACGAGCAGTACTTC.

The chain combines TRBV6-5 with TRBJ1-4; 8 nucleotides line up with TRBD1. With V trimmed by 4 bases and J by 8 bases, 9 bases remained unmatched. From germline, CDR1 is MNHEY and CDR2 SVGAGI. The CDR3 is 15 residues long. The CDR3 DNA reads TGTGCCAGCAGTTCTATCCTCAGGGGGCAAGAAAAACTGTTTTTT. It yields the protein CASSSILRGQEKLFF.

This clone was detected a few times. This chain connects TRBV2 to TRBJ1-4; 7 bases fit TRBD1. CDR1 is SNHLY, CDR2 FYNNEI, per germline. The CDR3 runs 14 residues. Trimming removed 6 bases from V and 7 bases from J; junction bases left unmatched: 8. The CDR3 region has the DNA TGTGCCAGCAGAGACAGGGTGGGGAGTGAAAAACTGTTTTTT. It yields the protein CASRDRVGSEKLFF.

Notes on this clone: The same CDR3 arises from other DNA sequences in this sample as well. This chain connects TRBV5-1 to TRBJ2-3, with 9 bases identical to TRBD1. This CDR3 contains 14 residues. V was clipped by 4 bases and J by 3 bases; unmatched bases: 3. Looked up from germline, CDR1 is SGHRS and CDR2 is YFSETQ. In DNA, the CDR3 is TGCGCCAGCAGCCCGGACAGGGGAACAGATACGCAGTATTTT. Amino acids: CASSPDRGTDTQYF.

This clone was seen more than once but under ten times. The V call is TRBV5-6, the J call TRBJ1-2; 8 nucleotides match TRBD1. The CDR3 has 17 residues. Germline V CDR1 and CDR2: SGHDT, YYEEEE. The V segment lost 4 bases and the J segment 5 bases; nucleotides outside the gene matches: 16. The chain's CDR3 is CASSQLIPGQEKYGYTF. The CDR3 nucleotides read TGTGCCAGCAGCCAACTTATACCGGGACAGGAGAAATATGGCTACACCTTC.

The chain carries TRBV19 and TRBJ2-7, with D tentatively TRBD1 (7 bases). The V gene's germline CDR1 is LNHDA and CDR2 SQIVND (reference sequence). The V gene lost 7 bases and the J gene lost 5 bases, with 24 bases spanning the gap. The CDR3 runs 16 residues. The CDR3 protein is CASTNTGLNRGDEQYF. The CDR3 region has the DNA TGTGCCAGTACGAATACAGGACTAAACAGGGGTGACGAGCAGTACTTC.

The chain employs TRBV11-1 and TRBJ2-3; TRBD2 matches 8 bases. Per the germline V gene, CDR1 is SGHAT and CDR2 is FQDESV (reference sequence). Germline trimming cut 10 bases from V and 4 bases from J; bases unmatched to any gene: 13. CDR3 length: 15 amino acids. The CDR3 loop is CATQPPRGGPDTQYF. CDR3 DNA sequence: TGTGCCACCCAACCCCCCCGGGGGGGCCCAGATACGCAGTATTTT.

J is TRBJ1-2 and V is TRBV9; D may be TRBD1 (5 bases). The germline V gene encodes CDR1 SGDLS and CDR2 YYNGEE. CDR3 length: 13 residues. The ends were cut back, 0 bases at V and 3 bases at J, with 6 bases in the middle. The CDR3 region is CASSVGGDYGYTF. CDR3 nucleotides: TGTGCCAGCAGCGTAGGGGGGGACTATGGCTACACCTTC.

The chain recombines TRBV4-1 with TRBJ2-3; 7 bases agree with TRBD1. Germline V gene sequence: CDR1 MGHRA, CDR2 YSYEKL. With 2 bases clipped from V and 2 bases from J, the junction kept 4 bases outside the gene matches. This CDR3 has 15 residues. In DNA form, the CDR3 reads TGCGCCAGCAGCCAACAGGGGGTGGCCACAGATACGCAGTATTTT. Translated, it gives CASSQQGVATDTQYF.

This clone appeared a few times. This chain joins TRBV29-1 and TRBJ1-3, with D uncertain. This CDR3 contains 11 residues. In germline, CDR1 is SQVTM, CDR2 ANQGSEA. Trimming removed 0 bases at V and 6 bases at J, with 3 bases between. The CDR3 DNA follows: TGCAGCGTTGAAGACGTAAACACCATATATTTT. Translated: CSVEDVNTIYF.

J is TRBJ1-2 and V is TRBV6-5; possibly TRBD1 for D (6 bases). The ends were cut back, 7 bases at V and 8 bases at J, with 20 bases in the middle. CDR1 is MNHEY, CDR2 SVGAGI, per germline. There are 14 residues in the CDR3. This chain's CDR3 is CASNKATGLEGYTF. CDR3 nucleotides: TGTGCCAGCAACAAAGCAACAGGGTTGGAAGGCTACACCTTC.

A few counts support this clone. The chain is built from TRBV10-1 and TRBJ2-2, with 8 bases identical to TRBD1. The germline CDR1 and CDR2 sequences are WNHNN and SYGVQD (reference sequence). Losses at the gene ends were 2 bases for V and 6 bases for J; bases not matched to a gene: 5. The CDR3 contains 15 residues. The CDR3 loop is CASSEDQGAAGELFF. In nucleotides, the CDR3 is TGCGCCAGCAGTGAGGACCAGGGGGCCGCCGGGGAGCTGTTTTTT.

This chain connects TRBV27 to TRBJ2-5; 11 bases agree with TRBD1. The J segment lost 4 bases and the V segment lost 5 bases, leaving 6 bases of the junction unmatched. This CDR3 spans 15 amino acids. Germline V gene data show CDR1 as MNHEY and CDR2 as SMNVEV (reference sequence). The DNA of the CDR3 is TGTGCCAGCAGTACAGGGACAGGGGGTACAGAGACCCAGTACTTC. It yields the protein CASSTGTGGTETQYF.

This sequence joins TRBV10-1 and TRBJ1-3; unclear D gene. The CDR3 is 15 residues long. V lost 2 bases, J lost 0 bases, and 8 bases lay in between. Per the germline V gene, CDR1 is WNHNN and CDR2 is SYGVQD (reference sequence). The CDR3 region is CASSENSISGNTIYF. The CDR3 bases are TGCGCCAGCAGTGAGAACAGCATCTCTGGAAACACCATATATTTT.

The chain joins TRBV6-5 to TRBJ2-7; TRBD1 is a possible D gene (5 bases). Deletions cut 5 bases from V and 5 bases from J, with 13 bases between. Germline V gene sequence: CDR1 MNHEY, CDR2 SVGAGI. The CDR3 is 13 amino acids. CDR3 nucleotides: TGTGCCAGCAGTAGCCTCAGGGTTAACGAGCAGTACTTC. This gives the protein CASSSLRVNEQYF.

This clone has just a few counts. The chain uses TRBV7-9 and TRBJ1-4; perhaps TRBD1 as D (6 bases). This CDR3 spans 16 amino acids. The germline V and J ends were trimmed by 4 bases and 3 bases, with 15 bases remaining between them. Germline values: CDR1 SEHNR, CDR2 FQNEAQ (reference sequence). The chain's CDR3 is CASSSGQLGSNEKLFF. CDR3 coding DNA: TGTGCCAGCAGCTCCGGACAGTTAGGGTCTAATGAAAAACTGTTTTTT.

The chain employs TRBV19 and TRBJ1-1; 7 bases fit TRBD1. V shed 6 bases, J shed 1 base, and the junction held 11 bases outside the gene matches. Germline V gene data show CDR1 as LNHDA and CDR2 as SQIVND (reference sequence). The length of the CDR3 is 16 residues. The CDR3 sequence is CASRTRQGAGNTEAFF. As DNA, the CDR3 is TGTGCCAGTAGAACTCGACAGGGAGCGGGGAACACTGAAGCTTTCTTT.

The chain is built from TRBV7-9 and TRBJ2-3, with 9 bases lining up with TRBD1. Germline loops: CDR1 SEHNR, CDR2 FQNEAQ (reference sequence). The CDR3 covers 15 residues. Unmatched junction bases numbered 6, after V lost 4 bases and J lost 4 bases. Written as DNA, the CDR3 is TGTGCCAGCAGCTACCGGGACAGGGATGCAGATACGCAGTATTTT. Amino acid sequence: CASSYRDRDADTQYF. Combining the CDR3 with reference TRBV7-9 and TRBJ2-3 gives the whole variable domain DTGVSQNPRHKITKRGQNVTFRCDPISEHNRLYWYRQTLGQGPEFLTYFQNEAQLEKSRLLSDRFSAERPKGSFSTLEIQRTEQGDSAMYLCASSYRDRDADTQYFGPGTRLTVL.

The rearrangement uses TRBV3-1 (or the pseudogene TRBV3-2) and TRBJ2-1; D is unresolved. Trimming removed 1 base from V and 4 bases from J, with 8 bases in between. This CDR3 comprises 14 residues. Per the germline V gene, CDR1 is LGHDT and CDR2 is YNNKEL (reference sequence). In nucleotides, the CDR3 is TGTGCCAGCAGCCAAGGTTCCGGTTACAATGAGCAGTTCTTC. Translated, it gives CASSQGSGYNEQFF.

This chain joins TRBV9 and TRBJ2-3; D call uncertain. Germline values: CDR1 SGDLS, CDR2 YYNGEE. The V and J ends lost 3 bases and 2 bases respectively, with 7 bases between them. The CDR3 is 13 amino acids. CDR3 in DNA: TGTGCCAGCAGCGCCCACAACACAGATACGCAGTATTTT. Translation: CASSAHNTDTQYF.

This chain connects TRBV18 to TRBJ2-5, with TRBD1 identical over 8 bases. Per germline, CDR1 KGHSH and CDR2 LQKENI. The CDR3 covers 17 residues. V lost 2 bases to trimming and J lost 2 bases; unmatched junction nucleotides: 10. The CDR3 protein is CASSPLIAGQGQETQYF. CDR3 DNA sequence: TGTGCCAGCTCACCATTGATCGCCGGACAGGGTCAAGAGACCCAGTACTTC. The variable domain in full, completed from reference TRBV18 and TRBJ2-5, reads NAGVMQNPRHLVRRRGQEARLRCSPMKGHSHVYWYRQLPEEGLKFMVYLQKENIIDESGMPKERFSAEFPKEGPSILRIQQVVRGDSAAYFCASSPLIAGQGQETQYFGPGTRLLVL.

This clone was observed a few times. The junction does not match germline at one end; this may be a read error. The chain has TRBV3-1 (or the pseudogene TRBV3-2) and TRBJ2-7; a weak D match, TRBD2 (5 bases). The CDR3 is 12 residues long. Germline CDR1 is LGHDT and CDR2 is YNNKEL (reference sequence). CDR3 sequence: CASSQEGRVRDF. The CDR3 bases are TGTGCCAGCAGCCAAGAGGGTAGGGTGAGGGACTTC.

The chain recombines TRBV18 with TRBJ1-1; 8 bases align to TRBD1. Germline V lookup: CDR1 KGHSH, CDR2 LQKENI. The CDR3 totals 14 residues. Losses at the gene ends were 1 base for V and 3 bases for J; bases not matched to a gene: 1. The CDR3 protein is CASSPLQGDTEAFF. CDR3 DNA sequence: TGTGCCAGCTCACCACTACAGGGGGACACTGAAGCTTTCTTT.

The chain carries TRBV21-1 and TRBJ2-7; TRBD1 is taken as the D call from the table, unchecked against the DNA. TRBV21-1 is an annotated pseudogene. There are 18 residues in the CDR3. CDR3 sequence: CASTHNRQGISSVYEQYF. In DNA, the CDR3 is TGTGCCAGCACCCACAACCGACAGGGGATCAGTAGTGTATACGAGCAGTACTTC.

This clone has a single count. The V gene is TRBV18, the J gene TRBJ2-3, with TRBD2 matching 16 bases. V lost 2 bases to trimming and J lost 6 bases; unmatched junction nucleotides: 5. The length of the CDR3 is 17 residues. In germline, CDR1 is KGHSH, CDR2 LQKENI. CDR3 nucleotide sequence: TGTGCCAGCTCACCAGCCGGGACTAGCGGGGGGGCGGATACGCAGTATTTT. It translates to CASSPAGTSGGADTQYF.

This chain connects TRBV10-2 to TRBJ2-1, with D possibly matching TRBD1 (6 bases). The germline V gene has CDR1 WSHSY and CDR2 SAAADI. The CDR3 contains 14 residues. V gave up 2 bases and J gave up 10 bases, with 15 bases separating them. This CDR3 reads CASSETQGHGEQFF. The DNA for the CDR3 is TGCGCCAGCAGTGAGACACAGGGCCACGGGGAGCAGTTCTTC.

This sequence joins TRBV7-8 and TRBJ2-5; 8 nucleotides align to TRBD1. Germline lookup yields CDR1 SGHVS and CDR2 FQNEAQ. The CDR3 totals 15 residues. Trimming removed 5 bases from V and 4 bases from J; junction bases left unmatched: 9. Written as DNA, the CDR3 is TGTGCCAGCAGCGCGGGACAGGCCTTCGGAGAGACCCAGTACTTC. Translated: CASSAGQAFGETQYF.